This entry features one T cell receptor beta chain sequence. MiXCR was run by TCRdb on the 5' RACE reads, yielding one entry per CDR3 protein. The sample gives about 500,000 distinct CDR3 sequences, about a sixth of which show up once; 17% is in the top ten. The entry originates in a study of T cells after yellow fever vaccination. For the study at large: SMART-Seq v4 Ultra Low Input prepared libraries from low-cell fractions.

There are 16 residues in the CDR3. Trimming shortened V by 2 bases and J by 0 bases, and 10 bases separated the two germline ends. Germline assignment: CDR1 MGHRA and CDR2 YSYEKL. Sequenced material: PBMCs, taken around 5 days after the first yellow fever vaccination. The V call is TRBV4-1, the J call TRBJ2-2; D is undetermined. This receptor was taken from a man between 18 and 35 years old who received the YFV17D yellow fever vaccine. DNA for the CDR3: TGCGCCAGCAGCCAACTTTTGCTAACGAACACCGGGGAGCTGTTTTTT. The encoded protein is CASSQLLLTNTGELFF.